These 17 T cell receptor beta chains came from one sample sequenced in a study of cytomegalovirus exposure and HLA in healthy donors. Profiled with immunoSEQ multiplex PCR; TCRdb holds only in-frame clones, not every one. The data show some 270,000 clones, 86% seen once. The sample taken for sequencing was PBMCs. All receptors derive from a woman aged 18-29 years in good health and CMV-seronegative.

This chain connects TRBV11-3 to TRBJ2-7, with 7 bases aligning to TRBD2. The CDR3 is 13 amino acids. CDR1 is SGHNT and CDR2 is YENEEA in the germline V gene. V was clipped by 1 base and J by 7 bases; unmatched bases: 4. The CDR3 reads CASSLARAGEQYF. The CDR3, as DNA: TGTGCCAGCAGCTTAGCACGAGCGGGGGAGCAGTACTTC.

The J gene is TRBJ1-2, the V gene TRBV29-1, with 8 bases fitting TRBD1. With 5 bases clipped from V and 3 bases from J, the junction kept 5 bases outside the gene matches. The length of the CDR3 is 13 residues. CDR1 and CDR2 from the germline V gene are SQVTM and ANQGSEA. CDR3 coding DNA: TGCAGCGTTAGATTGGACAGGGACTATGGCTACACCTTC. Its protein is CSVRLDRDYGYTF. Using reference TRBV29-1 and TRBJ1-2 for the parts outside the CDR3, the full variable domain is SAVISQKPSRDICQRGTSLTIQCQVDSQVTMMFWYRQQPGQSLTLIATANQGSEATYESGFVIDKFPISRPNLTFSTLTVSNMSPEDSSIYLCSVRLDRDYGYTFGSGTRLTVV.

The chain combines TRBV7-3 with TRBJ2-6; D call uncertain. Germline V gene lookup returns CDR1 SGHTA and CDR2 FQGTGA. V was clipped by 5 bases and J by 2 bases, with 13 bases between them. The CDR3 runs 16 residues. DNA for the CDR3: TGTGCCAGCAGCCCGTCACACAGCCCTGGGGCCAACGTCCTGACTTTC. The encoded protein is CASSPSHSPGANVLTF.

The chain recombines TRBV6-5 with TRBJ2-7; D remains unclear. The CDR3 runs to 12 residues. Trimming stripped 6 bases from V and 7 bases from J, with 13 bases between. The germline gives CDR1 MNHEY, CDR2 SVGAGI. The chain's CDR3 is CASSPGEVEQYF. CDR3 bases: TGTGCCAGCAGCCCCGGTGAAGTGGAGCAGTACTTC.

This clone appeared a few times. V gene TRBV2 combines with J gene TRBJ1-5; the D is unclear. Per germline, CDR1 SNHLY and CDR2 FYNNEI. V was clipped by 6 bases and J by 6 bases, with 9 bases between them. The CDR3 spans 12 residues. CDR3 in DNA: TGTGCCAGCAGGGTATCGGGTCAGCCCCAGCATTTT. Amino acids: CASRVSGQPQHF.

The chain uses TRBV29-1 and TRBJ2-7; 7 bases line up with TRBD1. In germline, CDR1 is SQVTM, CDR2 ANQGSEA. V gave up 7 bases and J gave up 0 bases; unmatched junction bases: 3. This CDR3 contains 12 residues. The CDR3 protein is CSGGTDSYEQYF. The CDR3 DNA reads TGCAGCGGGGGGACAGACTCCTACGAGCAGTACTTC.

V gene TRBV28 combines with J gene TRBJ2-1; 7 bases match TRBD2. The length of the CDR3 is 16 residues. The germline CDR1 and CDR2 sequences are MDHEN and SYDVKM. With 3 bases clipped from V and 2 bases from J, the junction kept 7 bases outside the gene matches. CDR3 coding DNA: TGTGCCAGCAGTTTGTTCAGGGAGGGAACCTACAATGAGCAGTTCTTC. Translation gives CASSLFREGTYNEQFF.

Here the CDR3 DNA reads TGCGCCAGCAGCTTGTCGGCAGGGCGGTCCGGGGAGCTGTTTTTT. It translates to CASSLSAGRSGELFF. The rearrangement uses TRBV5-1 and TRBJ2-2; D is possibly TRBD1 (5 bases). Between the trimmed V and J ends, which lost 1 base and 6 bases, there was a span of 13 bases. The CDR3 has 15 residues. CDR1 is SGHRS, CDR2 YFSETQ, per germline.

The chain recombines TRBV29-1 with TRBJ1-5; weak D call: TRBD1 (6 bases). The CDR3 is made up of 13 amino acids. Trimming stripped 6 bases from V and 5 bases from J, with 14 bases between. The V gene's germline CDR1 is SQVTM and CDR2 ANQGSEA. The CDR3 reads CSVGQGIDQPQHF. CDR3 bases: TGCAGCGTGGGGCAGGGGATCGATCAGCCCCAGCATTTT.

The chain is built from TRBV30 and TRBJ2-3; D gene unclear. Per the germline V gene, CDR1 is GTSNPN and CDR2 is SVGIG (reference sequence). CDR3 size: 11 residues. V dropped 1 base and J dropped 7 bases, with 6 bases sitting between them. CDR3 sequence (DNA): TGTGCCTGGAGTGACGAGTATACGCAGTATTTT. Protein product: CAWSDEYTQYF.

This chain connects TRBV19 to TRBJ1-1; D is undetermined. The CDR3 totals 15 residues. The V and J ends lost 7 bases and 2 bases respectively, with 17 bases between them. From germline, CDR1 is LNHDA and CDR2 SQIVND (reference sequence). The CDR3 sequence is CASTPPPVANTEAFF. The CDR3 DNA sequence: TGTGCCAGTACCCCACCCCCCGTAGCAAACACTGAAGCTTTCTTT.

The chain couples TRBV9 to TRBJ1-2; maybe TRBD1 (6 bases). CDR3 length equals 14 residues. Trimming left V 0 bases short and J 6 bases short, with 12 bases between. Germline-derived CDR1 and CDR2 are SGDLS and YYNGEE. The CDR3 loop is CASSVDWEGDGYTF. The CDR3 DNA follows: TGTGCCAGCAGCGTAGATTGGGAGGGGGATGGCTACACCTTC.

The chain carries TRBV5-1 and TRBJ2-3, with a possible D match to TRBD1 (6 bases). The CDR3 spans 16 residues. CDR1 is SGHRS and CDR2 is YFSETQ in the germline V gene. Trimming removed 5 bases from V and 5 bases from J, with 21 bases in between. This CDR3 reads CASSQIVGGTIDTQYF. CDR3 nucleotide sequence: TGCGCCAGCAGTCAGATAGTAGGGGGAACAATAGATACGCAGTATTTT.

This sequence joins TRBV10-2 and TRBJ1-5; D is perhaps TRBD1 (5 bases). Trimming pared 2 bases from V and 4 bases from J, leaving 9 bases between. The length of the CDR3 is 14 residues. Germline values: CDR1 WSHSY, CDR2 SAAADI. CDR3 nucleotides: TGCGCCAGCAGTGAGCCCCCAGGGAATCAGCCCCAGCATTTT. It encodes CASSEPPGNQPQHF.

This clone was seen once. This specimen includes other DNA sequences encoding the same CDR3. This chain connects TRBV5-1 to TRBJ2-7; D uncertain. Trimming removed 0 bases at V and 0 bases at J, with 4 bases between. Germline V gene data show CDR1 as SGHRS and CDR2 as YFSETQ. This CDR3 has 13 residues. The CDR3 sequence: CASSLDNSYEQYF. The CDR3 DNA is TGCGCCAGCAGCTTGGATAACTCCTACGAGCAGTACTTC.

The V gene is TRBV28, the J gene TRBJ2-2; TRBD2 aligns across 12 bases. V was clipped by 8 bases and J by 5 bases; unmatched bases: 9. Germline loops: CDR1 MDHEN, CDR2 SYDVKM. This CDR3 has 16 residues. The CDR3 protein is CASVRLAGGRTGELFF. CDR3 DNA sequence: TGTGCCAGCGTGCGGCTAGCGGGGGGGCGGACCGGGGAGCTGTTTTTT.

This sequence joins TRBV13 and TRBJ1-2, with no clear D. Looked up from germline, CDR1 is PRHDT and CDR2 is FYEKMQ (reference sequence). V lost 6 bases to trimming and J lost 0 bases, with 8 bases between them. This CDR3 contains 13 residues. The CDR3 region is CASRIGTNYGYTF. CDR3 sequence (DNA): TGTGCCAGCAGAATCGGGACTAACTATGGCTACACCTTC.